These T cell receptor beta chains were read from a single sample in a study of shared clonotypes between healthy human individuals. Generated by immunoSEQ multiplex PCR, the TCRdb table keeps only in-frame clones and is missing some. Altogether about 2.1 million clones are present, roughly 93% being singletons, with the ten largest covering around 1.7%. The sample comprised naive CD8+ T cells from PBMCs. These receptors all stem from a man aged 18-30 years in good health. Some clones in this sample may be carry-over from other donors' samples. Both conserved end residues are part of each CDR3. D genes are given only for firm matches. A clone size is listed for some rows: how often the clone was seen (once, few, many), or a class if it is expanded.

TRBJ2-1 | . | TRBV18 | . | TGTGCCAGCTCCCCAGAGGCCCGGGTTATCTCCTACAATGAGCAGTTCTTC | CASSPEARVISYNEQFF
TRBJ1-3 | . | TRBV30 | . | TGTGCCTGGAGTGTACCTTCAGAATACTCTGGAAACACCATATATTTT | CAWSVPSEYSGNTIYF
TRBJ1-1 | . | TRBV28 | . | TGTGCCAGCAGTTTAAGGGGTGGAGGGGTTCCTGAAGCTTTCTTT | CASSLRGGGVPEAFF
TRBJ2-2 | . | TRBV28 | . | TGTGCCAGCAGTTTTCGACCCGGGGAGCTGTTTTTT | CASSFRPGELFF
TRBJ2-7 | . | TRBV27 | . | TGTGCCAGCAGTGGCGAAAGGCCGCGGCGTTTCTACGAGCAGTACTTC | CASSGERPRRFYEQYF
TRBJ1-5 | . | TRBV4-1 | . | TGCGCCAGCAGCCAAGTGTTTTCGGGTCAGCCCCAGCATTTT | CASSQVFSGQPQHF
TRBJ1-4 | . | TRBV9 | . | TGTGCCAGCAGCCTCTCGGGGGCGCGAAATGAAAAACTGTTTTTT | CASSLSGARNEKLFF
TRBJ2-7 | once | TRBV10-3 | . | TGTGCCATCAGTGAGTCCTCCCAGGGTTCCTACGAGCAGTACTTC | CAISESSQGSYEQYF
TRBJ2-1 | . | TRBV4-1 | . | TGCGCCAGCAGCCAAGCTTTAGGATTCTTCAATGAGCAGTTCTTC | CASSQALGFFNEQFF
TRBJ2-6 | . | TRBV28 | . | TGTGCCAGCAACGCGGAGGGCTCTGGGGCCAACGTCCTGACTTTC | CASNAEGSGANVLTF